This T cell receptor (beta chain) is drawn from a study of technical replicates of blood from a handful of donors. CDR1 is SQVTM and CDR2 is ANQGSEA in the germline V gene. The CDR3 extends over 13 amino acids. V was clipped by 3 bases and J by 3 bases; unmatched bases: 1. Clones were sequenced by immunoSEQ multiplex PCR, and TCRdb holds only the in-frame ones, with some missing. The sample gives just over 95,000 clones, approximately 95% of which show up once; less than 0.35% is in the top ten. The V gene is TRBV29-1, the J gene TRBJ1-2; 10 nucleotides align to TRBD1. Sequencing used T cells isolated from PBMCs. This sequence was found in a human donor in good health. CDR3 sequence reads: CSVDGTGDYGYTF. The CDR3 DNA reads TGCAGCGTTGATGGGACAGGGGACTATGGCTACACCTTC.